This record covers a single T cell receptor (beta chain). Its antigen is currently unknown. Treatment defined: roughly 18 received Ad26.COV2.S at low or high dose, single or two shots; about 5 received placebo; per-sample allocation not given. The study sampled participants on day 63 after the first vaccine or placebo injection. These data come from a study of Ad26.COV2.S vaccination and SARS-CoV-2 variants. The wider study: The donor participated in the COV1001 trial, in its Ad26.COV2.S arm. Intramuscular Ad26.COV2.S doses were given once or twice, 56 days apart.

Generated by immunoSEQ multiplex PCR, the TCRdb table keeps only in-frame clones and is missing some. The top ten clones hold roughly 2.1% of a sample with some 340,000 clones, 86% of them seen once. Germline CDR1 and CDR2: SGHRS and YFSETQ. J lost 2 bases, V lost 4 bases, and 3 bases had no gene match. The CDR3 is 14 amino acids. Overall study results and limits: Those who received the vaccine showed greater spike-specific TCR breadth than those given placebo.

The sequencing used peripheral blood, collected in a trial of Ad26.COV2.S vaccine versus placebo. The receptor was isolated from a person between 18 and 65 years old who received the Ad26.COV2.S COVID-19 vaccine or a placebo. The chain links TRBV5-1 to TRBJ1-3, with 7 bases matching TRBD1. As DNA, the CDR3 is TGCGCCAGCAGCGACAGGGTGGCTGGAAACACCATATATTTT. As protein: CASSDRVAGNTIYF.